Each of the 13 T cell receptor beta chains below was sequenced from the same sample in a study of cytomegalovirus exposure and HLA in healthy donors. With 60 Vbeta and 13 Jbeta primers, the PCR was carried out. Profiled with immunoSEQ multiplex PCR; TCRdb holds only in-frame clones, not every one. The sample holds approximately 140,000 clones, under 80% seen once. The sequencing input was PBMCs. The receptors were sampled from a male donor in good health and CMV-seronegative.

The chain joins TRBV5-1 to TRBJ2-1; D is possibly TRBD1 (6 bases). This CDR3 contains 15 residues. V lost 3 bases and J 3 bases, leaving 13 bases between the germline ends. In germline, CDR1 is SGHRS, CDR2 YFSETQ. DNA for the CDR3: TGCGCCAGCAGCTCCGGGACAAACCTCTACAATGAGCAGTTCTTC. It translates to CASSSGTNLYNEQFF. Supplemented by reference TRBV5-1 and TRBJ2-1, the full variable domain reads KAGVTQTPRYLIKTRGQQVTLSCSPISGHRSVSWYQQTPGQGLQFLFEYFSETQRNKGNFPGRFSGRQFSNSRSEMNVSTLELGDSALYLCASSSGTNLYNEQFFGPGTRLTVL.

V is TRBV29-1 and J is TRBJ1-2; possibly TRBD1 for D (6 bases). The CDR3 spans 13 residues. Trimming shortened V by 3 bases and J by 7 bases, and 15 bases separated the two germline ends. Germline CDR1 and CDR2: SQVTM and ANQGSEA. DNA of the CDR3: TGCAGCGTTGACCCCCGACAGGTGGTTGGCTACACCTTC. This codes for CSVDPRQVVGYTF. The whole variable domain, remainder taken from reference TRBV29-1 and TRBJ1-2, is SAVISQKPSRDICQRGTSLTIQCQVDSQVTMMFWYRQQPGQSLTLIATANQGSEATYESGFVIDKFPISRPNLTFSTLTVSNMSPEDSSIYLCSVDPRQVVGYTFGSGTRLTVV.

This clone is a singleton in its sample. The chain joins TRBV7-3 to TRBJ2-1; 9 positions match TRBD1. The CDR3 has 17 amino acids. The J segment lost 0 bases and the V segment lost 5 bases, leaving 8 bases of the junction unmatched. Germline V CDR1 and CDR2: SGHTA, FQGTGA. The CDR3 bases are TGTGCCAGCAGCCTAGGGACAGGGCCGAGCTCCTACAATGAGCAGTTCTTC. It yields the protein CASSLGTGPSSYNEQFF.

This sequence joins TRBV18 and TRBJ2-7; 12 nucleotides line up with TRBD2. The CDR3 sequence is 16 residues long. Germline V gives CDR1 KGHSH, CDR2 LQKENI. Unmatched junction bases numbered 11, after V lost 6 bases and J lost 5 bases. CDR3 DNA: TGTGCCAGCTCGCCGATAACTAGCGGGAGGTTCCACGAGCAGTACTTC. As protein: CASSPITSGRFHEQYF. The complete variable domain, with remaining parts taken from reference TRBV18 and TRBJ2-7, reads NAGVMQNPRHLVRRRGQEARLRCSPMKGHSHVYWYRQLPEEGLKFMVYLQKENIIDESGMPKERFSAEFPKEGPSILRIQQVVRGDSAAYFCASSPITSGRFHEQYFGPGTRLTVT.

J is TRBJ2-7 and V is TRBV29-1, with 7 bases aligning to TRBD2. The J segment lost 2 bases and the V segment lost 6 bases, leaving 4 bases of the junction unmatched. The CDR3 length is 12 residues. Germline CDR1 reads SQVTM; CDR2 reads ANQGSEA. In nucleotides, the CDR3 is TGCAGCGTAGCGACTAGCCCCTACGAGCAGTACTTC. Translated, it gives CSVATSPYEQYF.

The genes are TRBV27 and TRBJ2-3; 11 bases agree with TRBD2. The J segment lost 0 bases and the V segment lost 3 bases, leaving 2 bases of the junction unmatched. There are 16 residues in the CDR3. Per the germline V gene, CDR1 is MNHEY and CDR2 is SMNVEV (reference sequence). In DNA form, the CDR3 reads TGTGCCAGCAGTTTCAGACTAGCGGGAAGCACAGATACGCAGTATTTT. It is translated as CASSFRLAGSTDTQYF.

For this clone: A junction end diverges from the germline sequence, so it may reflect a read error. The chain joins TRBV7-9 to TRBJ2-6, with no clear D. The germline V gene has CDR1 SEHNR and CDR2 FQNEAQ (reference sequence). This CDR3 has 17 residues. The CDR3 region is CSSSLARSSSGANVLTF. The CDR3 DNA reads TGTTCCAGCAGCTTAGCCCGGTCCTCTTCTGGGGCCAACGTCCTGACTTTC.

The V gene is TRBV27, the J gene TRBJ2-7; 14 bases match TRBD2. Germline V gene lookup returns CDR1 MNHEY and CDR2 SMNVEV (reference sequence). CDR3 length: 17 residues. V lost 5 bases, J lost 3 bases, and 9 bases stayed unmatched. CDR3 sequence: CASSLRGLAGGVYEQYF. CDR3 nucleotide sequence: TGTGCCAGCAGTCTCCGAGGACTAGCGGGGGGTGTCTACGAGCAGTACTTC.

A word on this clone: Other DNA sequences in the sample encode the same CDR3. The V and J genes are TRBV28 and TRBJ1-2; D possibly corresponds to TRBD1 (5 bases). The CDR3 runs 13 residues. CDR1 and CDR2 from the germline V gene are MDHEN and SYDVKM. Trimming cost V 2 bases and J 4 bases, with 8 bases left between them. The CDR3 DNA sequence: TGTGCCAGCAGTTTACAGGGTAGCTATGGCTACACCTTC. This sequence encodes CASSLQGSYGYTF.

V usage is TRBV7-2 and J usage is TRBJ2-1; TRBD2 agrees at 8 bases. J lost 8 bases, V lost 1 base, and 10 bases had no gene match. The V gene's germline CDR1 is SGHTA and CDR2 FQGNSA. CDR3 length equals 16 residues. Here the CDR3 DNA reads TGTGCCAGCAGCTTAGGTGGCCCCTCCGGGGGGGATGAGCAGTTCTTC. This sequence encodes CASSLGGPSGGDEQFF.

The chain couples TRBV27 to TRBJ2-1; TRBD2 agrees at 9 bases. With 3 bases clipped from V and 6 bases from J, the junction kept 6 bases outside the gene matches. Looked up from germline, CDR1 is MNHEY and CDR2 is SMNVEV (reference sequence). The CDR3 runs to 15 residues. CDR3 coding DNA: TGTGCCAGCAGTTTCTCCAAAGCGGGGGGCAATGAGCAGTTCTTC. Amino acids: CASSFSKAGGNEQFF.

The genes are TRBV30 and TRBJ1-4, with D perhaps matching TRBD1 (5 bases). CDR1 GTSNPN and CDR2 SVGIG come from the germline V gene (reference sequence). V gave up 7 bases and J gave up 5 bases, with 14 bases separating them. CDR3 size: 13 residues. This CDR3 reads CASNGGSNEKLFF. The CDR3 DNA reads TGTGCCTCTAATGGGGGGTCGAATGAAAAACTGTTTTTT.

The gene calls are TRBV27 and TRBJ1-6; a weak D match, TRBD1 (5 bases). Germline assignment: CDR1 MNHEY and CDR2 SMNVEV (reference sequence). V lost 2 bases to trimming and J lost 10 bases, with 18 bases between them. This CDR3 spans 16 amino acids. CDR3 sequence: CASSLEGPGMGSPLHF. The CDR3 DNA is TGTGCCAGCAGTTTAGAAGGCCCAGGGATGGGGTCACCCCTCCACTTT.